This T cell receptor (beta chain) was found in a study of immune cell composition in non-small cell lung cancer. Profiling relied on immunoSEQ multiplex PCR, and the TCRdb table lists in-frame clones only, not all of them. This sample has 2,500 to 3,500 clones, with about 71% found just once. Normal lung sampling was at least 3 cm from the tumour, as distant as possible. This clone was picked up a small number of times. Its antigen is not known. V lost 1 base, J lost 3 bases, and 8 bases stayed unmatched. Germline V lookup: CDR1 SGHAT, CDR2 FQNNGV. The CDR3 totals 18 residues. Overall study findings and caveats: No significant correlation existed between pack-years smoked and tumour clonality. It was not proven that tumour-reactive clones equal dominant tumour-associated clones.

These data were likewise used in another study, on CD4 T cells in lung cancer.

The specimen was non-adjacent lung tissue. This receptor was taken from a human donor with non-small cell lung cancer. The rearrangement joins TRBV11-2 to TRBJ2-6, with 8 bases identical to TRBD1. The CDR3 bases are TGTGCCAGCAGCTTAGTATTCGGACAGGGCGGTGGGGCCAACGTCCTGACTTTC. Protein product: CASSLVFGQGGGANVLTF.